The source of this TCR beta chain is a study of shared clonotypes between healthy human individuals. Study-wide results and limits: The study's rarefaction showed incomplete sorted-subset sequencing despite large depth.

This table comes from immunoSEQ multiplex PCR, and its TCRdb copy is limited to in-frame clones, with some not included. This repertoire shows about 2.4 million clones, approximately 94% found once; its top ten account for 0.36%. A note on this clone: As yet, its antigen is unknown.

Germline CDR1 SGHRS, CDR2 YFSETQ. The CDR3 spans 14 residues. The V gene lost 4 bases and the J gene lost 3 bases, with 11 bases spanning the gap. Sequenced sample: naive CD4+ T cells from PBMCs. Regarding subset: CD45RA+ positively selected. This sequence originates from a man in his late teens or twenties in good health. Some clones in this sample may be carry-over from other donors' samples. This rearrangement joins TRBV5-1 to TRBJ2-1; tentative D call: TRBD1 (6 bases). The CDR3 sequence is CASSTGGVYNEQFF. For the CDR3, the DNA is TGCGCCAGCAGCACTGGGGGCGTCTACAATGAGCAGTTCTTC.